These 14 T cell receptor beta chains were sequenced from one sample in a study of cytomegalovirus exposure and HLA in healthy donors. PCR used 60 Vbeta primers and 13 Jbeta primers. This table comes from immunoSEQ multiplex PCR, and its TCRdb copy is limited to in-frame clones, with some not included. Seen here are some 190,000 clones, just over 75% observed once, and the top ten hold approximately 1.5%. Input material: PBMCs. Receptors originate from a man between 18 and 35 years old in good health and CMV-seronegative.

V is TRBV30 and J is TRBJ1-4; possible D gene TRBD1, 5 bases. Germline loops: CDR1 GTSNPN, CDR2 SVGIG (reference sequence). Trimming took 2 bases from V and 2 from J, leaving 12 bases between them. The CDR3 runs to 15 residues. In DNA form, the CDR3 reads TGTGCCTGGAGTATCGGTCAGGGCACTAATGAAAAACTGTTTTTT. It encodes CAWSIGQGTNEKLFF.

In its sample, this clone was seen once. This chain links TRBV30 with TRBJ2-3; 8 bases line up with TRBD1. Germline loops: CDR1 GTSNPN, CDR2 SVGIG (reference sequence). With 0 bases clipped from V and 0 bases from J, the junction kept 2 bases outside the gene matches. The CDR3 is 15 residues long. CDR3 DNA: TGTGCCTGGAGTGTGACAGGGGCTAGCACAGATACGCAGTATTTT. This codes for CAWSVTGASTDTQYF.

With regard to this clone: Different DNA sequences within this sample yield the same CDR3. This rearrangement joins TRBV7-2 to TRBJ2-5; D perhaps matches TRBD2 (6 bases). Looked up from germline, CDR1 is SGHTA and CDR2 is FQGNSA. The CDR3 has 14 residues. Trimming removed 2 bases from V and 2 bases from J, with 9 bases in between. CDR3 protein: CASSLTGGQETQYF. The CDR3 bases are TGTGCCAGCAGCTTAACCGGGGGACAAGAGACCCAGTACTTC.

The chain joins TRBV6-6 to TRBJ2-1; D perhaps matches TRBD2 (5 bases). The CDR3 spans 14 residues. V was trimmed by 2 bases and J by 5 bases, leaving 10 bases between them. CDR1 and CDR2 from the germline V gene are MNHNY and SVGAGI (reference sequence). DNA for the CDR3: TGTGCCAGCAGTTACCTGGACTCTAACAATGAGCAGTTCTTC. It is translated as CASSYLDSNNEQFF.

The chain employs TRBV7-2 and TRBJ2-5; 11 bases line up with TRBD1. The CDR3 sequence is 18 residues long. CDR1 is SGHTA, CDR2 FQGNSA, per germline. With 3 bases clipped from V and 5 bases from J, the junction kept 14 bases outside the gene matches. In nucleotides, the CDR3 is TGTGCCAGCAGCTTGAGGGGGACAGGGGGGCTGGCGATCGAGACCCAGTACTTC. Translated, it gives CASSLRGTGGLAIETQYF.

The DNA for the CDR3 is TGTGCCAGCACCACGACAGGGTCCTATGGCTACACCTTC. This sequence encodes CASTTTGSYGYTF. The chain couples TRBV6-6 to TRBJ1-2, with 7 bases matching TRBD1. Germline V gives CDR1 MNHNY, CDR2 SVGAGI (reference sequence). The V and J ends lost 7 bases and 4 bases, in that order; junction bases with no gene match: 6. The CDR3 length is 13 residues.

The chain uses TRBV5-1 and TRBJ2-2, with 8 bases lining up with TRBD2. With 7 bases clipped from V and 5 bases from J, the junction kept 13 bases outside the gene matches. The CDR3 totals 16 residues. Germline CDR1 is SGHRS and CDR2 is YFSETQ. CDR3 coding DNA: TGCGCCAGCTCTAGTACTAGCGGTCATGGAACCGGGGAGCTGTTTTTT. Amino acid sequence: CASSSTSGHGTGELFF.

The table lists this clone with a few counts. The chain joins TRBV19 to TRBJ1-4; D gene unclear. The ends were cut back, 3 bases at V and 0 bases at J, with 11 bases in the middle. CDR1 is LNHDA and CDR2 is SQIVND in the germline V gene (reference sequence). The CDR3 runs to 16 residues. CDR3 nucleotides: TGTGCCAGTAGTATGGGAGGCGGAACAACTAATGAAAAACTGTTTTTT. This sequence encodes CASSMGGGTTNEKLFF.

This clone was seen only once. J is TRBJ2-6 and V is TRBV9, with D maybe TRBD2 (5 bases). Germline V gives CDR1 SGDLS, CDR2 YYNGEE. Between the trimmed V and J ends, which lost 0 bases and 0 bases, there was a span of 10 bases. The CDR3 loop spans 17 amino acids. The CDR3: CASSVVGISSGANVLTF. The CDR3 bases are TGTGCCAGCAGCGTAGTCGGGATCAGCTCTGGGGCCAACGTCCTGACTTTC.

J is TRBJ2-7 and V is TRBV10-1; the match to TRBD1 covers 10 bases. V gave up 2 bases and J gave up 2 bases; unmatched junction bases: 15. Looked up from germline, CDR1 is WNHNN and CDR2 is SYGVQD (reference sequence). The CDR3 consists of 19 residues. Here the CDR3 reads CASSEKGTGAGERTYEQYF. CDR3 nucleotide sequence: TGCGCCAGCAGTGAGAAAGGGACAGGGGCAGGGGAACGCACCTACGAGCAGTACTTC.

The chain combines TRBV2 with TRBJ2-5, with 9 bases lining up with TRBD2. The junction had 9 bases not matched to a gene; V was cut back by 8 bases and J by 2 bases. In germline, CDR1 is SNHLY, CDR2 FYNNEI. This CDR3 contains 15 residues. CDR3: CASLGGGGPQETQYF. As DNA, the CDR3 is TGTGCCAGCTTGGGCGGGGGGGGACCACAAGAGACCCAGTACTTC. The entire variable domain, with the rest obtained from reference TRBV2 and TRBJ2-5, is as follows: EPEVTQTPSHQVTQMGQEVILRCVPISNHLYFYWYRQILGQKVEFLVSFYNNEISEKSEIFDDQFSVERPDGSNFTLKIRSTKLEDSAMYFCASLGGGGPQETQYFGPGTRLLVL.

This chain connects TRBV10-2 to TRBJ2-4; D may be TRBD1 (5 bases). Germline CDR1 reads WSHSY; CDR2 reads SAAADI. CDR3 length equals 14 residues. The germline V and J ends were trimmed by 0 bases and 9 bases, with 12 bases remaining between them. CDR3 in DNA: TGCGCCAGCAGTGAGTCGGGGCAATCGGGCATTCAGTACTTC. Residues: CASSESGQSGIQYF.

V is TRBV10-3 and J is TRBJ1-1; 9 bases are shared with TRBD1. The CDR3 totals 16 residues. Germline lookup yields CDR1 ENHRY and CDR2 SYGVKD. The J segment lost 4 bases and the V segment lost 3 bases, leaving 9 bases of the junction unmatched. The CDR3 DNA sequence: TGTGCCATCAGTGAAGGGGGGGAACAGGGGGCCACTGAAGCTTTCTTT. Its translation: CAISEGGEQGATEAFF.

A note on this clone: Different DNA sequences within this sample yield the same CDR3. J is TRBJ1-1 and V is TRBV6-6, with 7 bases identical to TRBD1. Germline CDR1 is MNHNY and CDR2 is SVGAGI (reference sequence). The CDR3 has 15 amino acids. Germline trimming cut 2 bases from V and 1 base from J; bases unmatched to any gene: 4. CDR3 region: CASSYPRGPNTEAFF. CDR3 coding DNA: TGTGCCAGCAGTTACCCGAGGGGGCCGAACACTGAAGCTTTCTTT.